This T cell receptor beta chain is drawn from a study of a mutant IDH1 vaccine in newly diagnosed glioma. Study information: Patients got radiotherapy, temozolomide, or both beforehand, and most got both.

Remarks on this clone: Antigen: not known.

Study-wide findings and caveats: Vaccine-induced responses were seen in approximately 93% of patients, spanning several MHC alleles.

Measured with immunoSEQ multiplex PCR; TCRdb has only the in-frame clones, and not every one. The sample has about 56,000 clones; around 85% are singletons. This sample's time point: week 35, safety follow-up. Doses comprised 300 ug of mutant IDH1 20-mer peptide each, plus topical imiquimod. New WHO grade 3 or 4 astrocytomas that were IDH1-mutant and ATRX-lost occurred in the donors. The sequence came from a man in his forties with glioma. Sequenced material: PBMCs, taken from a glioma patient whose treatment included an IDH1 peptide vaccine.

The CDR3 protein is CASTLDGNYGYTF. CDR3 coding DNA: TGTGCCAGCACCCTTGACGGGAACTATGGCTACACCTTC. This chain connects TRBV6-6 to TRBJ1-2; D uncertain. V lost 7 bases and J 2 bases, leaving 11 bases between the germline ends. This CDR3 has 13 residues. The germline CDR1 and CDR2 sequences are MNHNY and SVGAGI (reference sequence).